These 25 T cell receptor beta chains originate from one sample sequenced in a study of shared clonotypes between healthy human individuals (dated by TCRdb to 2018 to 2020). Receptors were amplified or captured by the immunoSEQ multiplex PCR assay. Entries here come from immuneACCESS through TCRdb and include only in-frame sequences with V and J called. Some clones fail to appear in such tables; in the studies checked, an unresolved V gene covers under half of the shortfall, and the cause of the remainder is unknown. The sample includes roughly 500,000 clones, with 79% observed a single time. The leading ten clones occupy roughly 13% of the sample. The sample was PBMCs. The receptors stem from a woman between 40 and 50 years old in good health. Some clones in this sample may be carry-over from other donors' samples.

V and J are TRBV2 and TRBJ1-4; 9 positions agree with TRBD1. The length of the CDR3 is 14 residues. V lost 6 bases and J lost 3; bases outside the gene matches: 2. Germline V gives CDR1 SNHLY, CDR2 FYNNEI. The CDR3 DNA reads TGTGCCAGCAGAGGGACAGGGCCTAATGAAAAACTGTTTTTT. Translation: CASRGTGPNEKLFF. The full variable domain, rest sourced from reference TRBV2 and TRBJ1-4, is EPEVTQTPSHQVTQMGQEVILRCVPISNHLYFYWYRQILGQKVEFLVSFYNNEISEKSEIFDDQFSVERPDGSNFTLKIRSTKLEDSAMYFCASRGTGPNEKLFFGSGTQLSVL.

This clone was counted at least ten times. This sequence joins TRBV30 and TRBJ2-6; D gene ambiguous. CDR3 length equals 14 residues. From germline, CDR1 is GTSNPN and CDR2 SVGIG (reference sequence). The V end was cut by 1 base, the J end by 4 bases, with 8 bases between. CDR3 DNA: TGTGCCTGGAGTGCCGACGCCGGGGCCAACGTCCTGACTTTC. Protein product: CAWSADAGANVLTF. The whole variable domain, remainder taken from reference TRBV30 and TRBJ2-6, is SQTIHQWPATLVQPVGSPLSLECTVEGTSNPNLYWYRQAAGRGLQLLFYSVGIGQISSEVPQNLSASRPQDRQFILSSKKLLLSDSGFYLCAWSADAGANVLTFGAGSRLTVL.

This chain connects TRBV7-9 to TRBJ1-2; D is uncertain. Deletions cut 0 bases from V and 6 bases from J, with 5 bases between. This CDR3 is built from 12 residues. CDR1 and CDR2 (germline): SEHNR, FQNEAQ (reference sequence). The CDR3 here is CASSLAADGYTF. For the CDR3, the DNA is TGTGCCAGCAGCTTAGCGGCCGATGGCTACACCTTC.

The chain recombines TRBV18 with TRBJ1-2; D gene uncertain. The CDR3 consists of 15 residues. CDR1 and CDR2 (germline): KGHSH, LQKENI. The V end was cut by 2 bases, the J end by 0 bases, with 10 bases between. The CDR3 nucleotides read TGTGCCAGCTCACCAACTAGGGAGCCTAACTATGGCTACACCTTC. Residues: CASSPTREPNYGYTF.

In its sample, this clone was seen a few times. The chain recombines TRBV19 with TRBJ1-1, with D uncertain. The germline CDR1 and CDR2 sequences are LNHDA and SQIVND (reference sequence). The CDR3 totals 13 residues. The ends were cut back, 9 bases at V and 1 base at J, with 12 bases in the middle. The CDR3 DNA follows: TGTGCCAGGGTTACACAGCAGAACACTGAAGCTTTCTTT. This gives the protein CARVTQQNTEAFF.

The rearrangement uses TRBV30 and TRBJ2-7; no reliable D call. V dropped 2 bases and J dropped 3 bases, with 8 bases sitting between them. Germline V gene lookup returns CDR1 GTSNPN and CDR2 SVGIG (reference sequence). The CDR3 extends over 12 amino acids. The CDR3 region is CAWSSLDYEQYF. The CDR3 nucleotides read TGTGCCTGGAGTAGTCTAGACTACGAGCAGTACTTC. The variable domain in full, with the rest retrieved from reference TRBV30 and TRBJ2-7, is SQTIHQWPATLVQPVGSPLSLECTVEGTSNPNLYWYRQAAGRGLQLLFYSVGIGQISSEVPQNLSASRPQDRQFILSSKKLLLSDSGFYLCAWSSLDYEQYFGPGTRLTVT.

In its sample, this clone was seen a few times. This probably arose from a read error, given a far larger clone one base away. Other DNA sequences in this specimen translate into the identical CDR3. In DNA form, the CDR3 reads TGTGCCTGCCACCGTGGTTCTGGAAACACCATATATTTT. This sequence encodes CACHRGSGNTIYF. This sequence joins TRBV30 and TRBJ1-3; D is unclear. From germline, CDR1 is GTSNPN and CDR2 SVGIG (reference sequence). V was trimmed by 6 bases and J by 1 base, leaving 10 bases between them. The CDR3 is 13 amino acids. Looking up the rest from reference TRBV30 and TRBJ1-3 gives the full variable domain: SQTIHQWPATLVQPVGSPLSLECTVEGTSNPNLYWYRQAAGRGLQLLFYSVGIGQISSEVPQNLSASRPQDRQFILSSKKLLLSDSGFYLCACHRGSGNTIYFGEGSWLTVV.

The chain joins TRBV5-4 to TRBJ2-7; 9 bases align to TRBD2. CDR3 length: 14 amino acids. CDR1 SGHNT and CDR2 YYREEE come from the germline V gene (reference sequence). J was trimmed by 4 bases and V by 1 base; bases with no gene match: 3. The DNA of the CDR3 is TGTGCCAGCAGCTTGTTTAGCGGGAGTTACGAGCAGTACTTC. Amino acid sequence: CASSLFSGSYEQYF.

The V and J genes are TRBV28 and TRBJ2-5, with D possibly TRBD1 on 7 matching bases. The CDR3 covers 16 residues. Germline-derived CDR1 and CDR2 are MDHEN and SYDVKM. V lost 3 bases and J 5 bases, leaving 19 bases between the germline ends. The CDR3 DNA sequence: TGTGCCAGCAGTTTCGGGGACCAGGGGGGCTGGGAGACCCAGTACTTC. Protein sequence: CASSFGDQGGWETQYF.

Turning to this clone: An end of the junction differs from the germline gene, which may be a read error. The rearrangement uses TRBV11-2 and TRBJ2-7; tentatively, D is TRBD1 (6 bases). The CDR3 has 14 residues. Germline V gene lookup returns CDR1 SGHAT and CDR2 FQNNGV. The CDR3, as DNA: TGTGCCAGCAGCTCCCCCGACAGGCCACCCTTTCCCTCCTTC. This codes for CASSSPDRPPFPSF.

A note on this clone: One end of the junction fails to match germline, which may point to a read error. The rearrangement joins TRBV12-5 to TRBJ2-7; possible D gene TRBD1, 5 bases. Per the germline V gene, CDR1 is LGHNT and CDR2 is FRNRAP. This CDR3 contains 8 residues. This chain's CDR3 is CKAQGPDF. The CDR3 DNA follows: TGCAAGGCCCAGGGCCCGGACTTC.

This clone was picked up many times. Other DNA sequences within the sample encode an identical CDR3. This sequence joins TRBV7-2 and TRBJ2-7; D remains ambiguous. The CDR3 totals 14 residues. V was trimmed by 1 base and J by 2 bases, leaving 9 bases between them. The germline gives CDR1 SGHTA, CDR2 FQGNSA. The CDR3 coding sequence is TGTGCCAGCAGCTTAGGAGTCGATACCTACGAGCAGTACTTC. Its protein product is CASSLGVDTYEQYF.

This chain joins TRBV5-8 and TRBJ1-3; 7 bases agree with TRBD1. This CDR3 has 14 residues. CDR1 is SGHTS, CDR2 YDEGEE, per germline. V shed 4 bases and J 3 bases; nucleotides not matched to a gene: 4. In DNA, the CDR3 is TGTGCCAGCAGCCCGGGACAGCTTGGAAACACCATATATTTT. Translation: CASSPGQLGNTIYF.

The rearrangement links TRBV2 to TRBJ1-2, with D tentatively TRBD1 (6 bases). CDR3 size: 14 residues. Trimming cost V 7 bases and J 4 bases, with 16 bases left between them. Looked up from germline, CDR1 is SNHLY and CDR2 is FYNNEI. Here the CDR3 DNA reads TGTGCCAGCACTGAGGGACACTCAACCTATGGCTACACCTTC. This sequence encodes CASTEGHSTYGYTF.

This chain connects TRBV4-2 to TRBJ2-1; 9 bases are a match to TRBD2. Germline lookup yields CDR1 LGHNA and CDR2 YNFKEQ. The CDR3 contains 14 residues. The V segment lost 8 bases and the J segment 7 bases; nucleotides outside the gene matches: 9. CDR3 sequence reads: CASGGGLALNEQFF. CDR3 DNA sequence: TGTGCCAGCGGTGGGGGACTAGCATTAAATGAGCAGTTCTTC.

This chain joins TRBV11-2 and TRBJ1-4; no definite D call. Germline CDR1 is SGHAT and CDR2 is FQNNGV. V lost 5 bases, J lost 0 bases, and 16 bases lay in between. The CDR3 extends over 17 amino acids. CDR3 sequence (DNA): TGTGCCAGCAGCCCTAGAGGAATACTGACAACTAATGAAAAACTGTTTTTT. This encodes CASSPRGILTTNEKLFF.

The V call is TRBV6-5, the J call TRBJ1-4; a weak D match, TRBD1 (6 bases). V was cut by 6 bases and J by 3 bases, with 11 bases left in between. CDR1 is MNHEY, CDR2 SVGAGI, per germline. The CDR3 loop spans 14 amino acids. In nucleotides, the CDR3 is TGTGCCAGCAGAGCCACAGGGCCTAATGAAAAACTGTTTTTT. Its translation is CASRATGPNEKLFF.

V gene TRBV5-1 combines with J gene TRBJ2-5, with D perhaps assigned TRBD1 or TRBD2 (5 bases each). This CDR3 contains 15 residues. CDR1 is SGHRS, CDR2 YFSETQ, per germline. V was cut by 0 bases and J by 4 bases, with 13 bases left in between. DNA for the CDR3: TGCGCCAGCAGCTTGGGTGAGGGACGGGTAGAGACCCAGTACTTC. Protein product: CASSLGEGRVETQYF.

Details on this clone: Germline is not matched at one junction end, which may reflect a read error. V usage is TRBV9 and J usage is TRBJ2-5, with D unclear. CDR1 is SGDLS and CDR2 is YYNGEE in the germline V gene. The CDR3 loop spans 13 amino acids. The CDR3 DNA reads as TGTGCCGGCAGCTACGGTTCTACGGAGACCCAGTACTTC. This sequence encodes CAGSYGSTETQYF.

The V and J genes are TRBV6-1 and TRBJ2-5; 7 nucleotides align to TRBD2. Losses at the gene ends were 11 bases for V and 2 bases for J; bases not matched to a gene: 14. The length of the CDR3 is 15 residues. Germline CDR1 is MNHNS and CDR2 is SASEGT. CDR3 DNA: TGTGCCTCACACTGGGTAGCGGGTTCTCAAGAGACCCAGTACTTC. It yields the protein CASHWVAGSQETQYF.

The gene calls are TRBV7-7 and TRBJ2-1; 7 nucleotides align to TRBD1. The V and J ends lost 5 bases and 9 bases, in that order; junction bases with no gene match: 7. The CDR3 length is 13 residues. Germline values: CDR1 SSHAT, CDR2 FNYEAQ (reference sequence). The CDR3, as DNA: TGTGCCAGCAGCCGTGACAGGGACGGTGAGCAGTTCTTC. The encoded protein is CASSRDRDGEQFF.

The CDR3 DNA is TGTGCCAGCAGCTTAGGGCCCGGGAGGAGGACAGATACGCAGTATTTT. The encoded protein is CASSLGPGRRTDTQYF. V gene TRBV11-2 combines with J gene TRBJ2-3, with 7 bases lining up with TRBD2. With 1 base clipped from V and 3 bases from J, the junction kept 7 bases outside the gene matches. This CDR3 is built from 16 residues. Germline V gives CDR1 SGHAT, CDR2 FQNNGV.

The chain uses TRBV29-1 and TRBJ2-3, with no clear D. Trimming left V 7 bases short and J 8 bases short, with 13 bases between. The CDR3 has 11 amino acids. CDR1 SQVTM and CDR2 ANQGSEA come from the germline V gene. The CDR3 reads CSAGDMITQYF. CDR3 sequence (DNA): TGCAGCGCTGGGGATATGATTACGCAGTATTTT.

Remarks on this clone: A far larger clone is one nucleotide away, so this likely arose from a read error. The gene calls are TRBV6-5 and TRBJ2-1; D is unclear. CDR3 size: 16 residues. The V end lost 4 bases, the J end lost 2 bases, and 15 bases lay between the germline ends. Germline assignment: CDR1 MNHEY and CDR2 SVGAGI. The CDR3 loop reads CASSSGARSAYNEQFF. CDR3 nucleotides: TGTGCCAGCAGTTCCGGAGCGAGAAGCGCCTACAATGAGCAGTTCTTC.

V usage is TRBV27 and J usage is TRBJ1-3, with unresolved D. Trimming took 1 base from V and 0 from J, leaving 16 bases between them. This CDR3 spans 18 amino acids. Germline V lookup: CDR1 MNHEY, CDR2 SMNVEV (reference sequence). The CDR3 DNA sequence: TGTGCCAGCAGTTTATTAGGGAGCAATTCCTACTCTGGAAACACCATATATTTT. Encoded protein: CASSLLGSNSYSGNTIYF.